This T cell receptor (beta chain) was found in a study of identical twins. A template switching step contributed a universal primer site, while unique molecular identifiers were present in the cDNA. Using its own MiXCR run on the 5' RACE reads, TCRdb lists one record per CDR3 protein. The repertoire includes approximately 600,000 distinct CDR3 sequences, roughly 9.9% of them detected once, and roughly 3.2% sits in the top ten. Whole-study findings and limits: Fewer insertions characterized abundant cord blood beta clonotypes, whereas memory repertoires showed none. There was an excess of low generation probability in the out-of-frame alpha sequences that twins shared.

This clonotype was counted a few times. No antigen is known for it. Trimming stripped 6 bases from V and 4 bases from J, with 15 bases between. CDR3 length: 14 residues. The data were also submitted as part of a second study, on yellow fever vaccine responses in identical twins.

Material for sequencing was PBMCs. This TCR derives from a woman under 30 in good health. The chain links TRBV12-3 or TRBV12-4 to TRBJ1-2; D gene ambiguous. The CDR3, as DNA: TGTGCCAGCAGCCCTAAGGGCACGTTCTATGGCTACACCTTC. Translated, it gives CASSPKGTFYGYTF.